The TCR beta chain described here comes from a study of control samples from healthy donors and cancer patients (dated by TCRdb to 2020 to 2022). The library was made by the immunoSEQ multiplex PCR assay. TCRdb mirrors the immuneACCESS table, restricted to in-frame sequences. Some clones are absent from its copies; in checked studies, under half trace to an unresolved V gene, and the reason for the others is unknown. The sample table holds some 120,000 clones, of which under 95% were seen once. 8.6% of the sample is in the top ten clones. As to this clone: The antigen this receptor binds is unknown. No base qualities exist here, and no much larger clone lies one base off it.

Trimming costs V 0 bases and J 3 bases, and their ends lie 12 bases apart. Counted from cysteine to phenylalanine, this CDR3 has 16 amino acids. Solely the CDR3 DNA is kept, with 48 bases framed from the first base. Per the germline V gene, MNHEY is the CDR1 and SVGAGI is the CDR2. The sequenced sample consisted of blood. The sequence links TRBV6-5 to TRBJ2-1; TRBD2 is possibly the D segment (6 matching bases). This sequence was found in a man between 18 and 35 years old in good health. The DNA reads as follows: TGTGCCAGCAGTTACTCGGCGGGGCTTATCTACAATGAGCAGTTCTTC. Its coded protein is CASSYSAGLIYNEQFF.